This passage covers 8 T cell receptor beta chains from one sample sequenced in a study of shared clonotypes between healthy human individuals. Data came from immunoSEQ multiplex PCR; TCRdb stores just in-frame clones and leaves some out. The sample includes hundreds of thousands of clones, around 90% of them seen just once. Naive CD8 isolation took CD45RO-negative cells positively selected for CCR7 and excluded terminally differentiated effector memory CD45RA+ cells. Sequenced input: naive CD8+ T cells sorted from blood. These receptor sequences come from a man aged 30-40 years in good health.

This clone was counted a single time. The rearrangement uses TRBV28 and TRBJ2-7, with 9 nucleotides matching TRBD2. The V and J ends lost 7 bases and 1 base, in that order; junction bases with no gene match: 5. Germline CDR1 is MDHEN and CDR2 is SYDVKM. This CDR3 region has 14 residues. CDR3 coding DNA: TGTGCCAGCATCGGGACTAGCATTTCCTACGAGCAGTACTTC. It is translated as CASIGTSISYEQYF.

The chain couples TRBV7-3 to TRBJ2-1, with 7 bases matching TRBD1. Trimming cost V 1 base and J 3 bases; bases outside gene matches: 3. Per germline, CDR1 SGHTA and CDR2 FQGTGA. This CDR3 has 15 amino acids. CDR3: CASSLRQGVYNEQFF. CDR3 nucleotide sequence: TGTGCCAGCAGCTTAAGACAGGGTGTCTACAATGAGCAGTTCTTC.

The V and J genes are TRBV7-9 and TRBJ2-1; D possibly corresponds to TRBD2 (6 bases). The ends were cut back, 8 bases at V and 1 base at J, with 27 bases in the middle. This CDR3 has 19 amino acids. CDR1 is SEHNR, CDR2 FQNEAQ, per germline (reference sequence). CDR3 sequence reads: CASSSLGGASTDSYNEQFF. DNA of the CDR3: TGTGCCAGCTCTTCCCTAGGCGGGGCGTCTACTGATTCCTACAATGAGCAGTTCTTC.

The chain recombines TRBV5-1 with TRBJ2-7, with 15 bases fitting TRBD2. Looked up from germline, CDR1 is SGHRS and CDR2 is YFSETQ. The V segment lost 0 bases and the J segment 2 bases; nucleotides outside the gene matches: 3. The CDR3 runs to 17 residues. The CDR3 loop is CASSLDGLAGGAYEQYF. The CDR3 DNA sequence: TGCGCCAGCAGCTTGGATGGACTAGCGGGAGGGGCCTACGAGCAGTACTTC. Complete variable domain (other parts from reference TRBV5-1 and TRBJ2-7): KAGVTQTPRYLIKTRGQQVTLSCSPISGHRSVSWYQQTPGQGLQFLFEYFSETQRNKGNFPGRFSGRQFSNSRSEMNVSTLELGDSALYLCASSLDGLAGGAYEQYFGPGTRLTVT.

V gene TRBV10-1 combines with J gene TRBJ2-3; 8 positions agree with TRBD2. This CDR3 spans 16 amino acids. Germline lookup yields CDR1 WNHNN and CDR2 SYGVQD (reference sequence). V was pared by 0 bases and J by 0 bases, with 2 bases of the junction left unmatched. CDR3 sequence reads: CASSESPSGSTDTQYF. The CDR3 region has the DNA TGCGCCAGCAGTGAGTCCCCTAGCGGGAGCACAGATACGCAGTATTTT.

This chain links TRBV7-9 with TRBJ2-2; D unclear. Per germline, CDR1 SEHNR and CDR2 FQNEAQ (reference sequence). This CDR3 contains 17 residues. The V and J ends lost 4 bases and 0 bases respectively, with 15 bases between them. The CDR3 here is CASSSDTGPSNTGELFF. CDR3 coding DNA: TGTGCCAGCAGCTCCGATACCGGGCCATCGAACACCGGGGAGCTGTTTTTT.

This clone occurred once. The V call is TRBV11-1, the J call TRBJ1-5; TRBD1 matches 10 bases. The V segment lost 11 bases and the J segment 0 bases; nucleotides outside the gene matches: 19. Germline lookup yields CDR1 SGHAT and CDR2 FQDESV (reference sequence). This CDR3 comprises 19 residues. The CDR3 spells CARSYPGQGKFDSNQPQHF. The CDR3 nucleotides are TGTGCCCGCTCATATCCGGGACAGGGGAAGTTTGATAGCAATCAGCCCCAGCATTTT.

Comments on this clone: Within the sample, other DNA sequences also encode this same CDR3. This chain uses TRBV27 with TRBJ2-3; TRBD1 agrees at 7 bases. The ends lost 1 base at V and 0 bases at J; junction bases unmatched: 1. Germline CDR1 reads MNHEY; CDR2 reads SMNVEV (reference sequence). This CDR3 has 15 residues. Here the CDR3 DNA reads TGTGCCAGCAGTTTATACAGGGGAAGCACAGATACGCAGTATTTT. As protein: CASSLYRGSTDTQYF.